Listed below are T cell receptor beta chains from one sample, sequenced in a study of beta chain features in type 1 diabetes. The method was immunoSEQ multiplex PCR; TCRdb's version includes in-frame clones alone and lacks a portion of them. The top ten clones hold approximately 2.3% of a sample with around 110,000 clones, about a sixth of them seen once. Sequencing was performed on central memory CD4+ T cells from blood. The receptors were gathered from a man aged 30-40 years with type 1 diabetes. Each CDR3 is given with its conserved first and last residue. A D gene is named only where the DNA matches it firmly. Clone sizes are given selectively: once, few, many, or a class where the clone is expanded.

length: 13; size: .; J: TRBJ1-4; V: TRBV7-9; D: .; DNA: TGTGCCAGCAGCTTACTCGATAATGAAAAACTGTTTTTT; CDR3: CASSLLDNEKLFF
length: 12; size: few; J: TRBJ2-3; V: TRBV29-1; D: .; DNA: TGCAGCGTTCACCGGGGGACACTCACGCAGTATTTT; CDR3: CSVHRGTLTQYF
length: 13; size: few; J: TRBJ2-7; V: TRBV2; D: TRBD1; DNA: TGTGCCAGCAGTGAAGGGGACAGGGGCGAGCAGTACTTC; CDR3: CASSEGDRGEQYF
length: 12; size: few; J: TRBJ2-3; V: TRBV9; D: .; DNA: TGTGCCAGCAGCCGAACCACAGATACGCAGTATTTT; CDR3: CASSRTTDTQYF
length: 13; size: .; J: TRBJ2-1; V: TRBV6-5; D: .; DNA: TGTGCCAGCAGTTACCAACAGTTCAATGAGCAGTTCTTC; CDR3: CASSYQQFNEQFF
length: 14; size: few; J: TRBJ2-2; V: TRBV7-9; D: TRBD1; DNA: TGTGCCACCACTGGGACAGCCAACACCGGGGAGCTGTTTTTT; CDR3: CATTGTANTGELFF
length: 11; size: many; J: TRBJ2-3; V: TRBV19; D: .; DNA: TGTGCCAGTAGTATATCAGATACGCAGTATTTT; CDR3: CASSISDTQYF
length: 13; size: .; J: TRBJ2-5; V: TRBV6-6; D: .; DNA: TGTGCCAGCACTAAACAGGGAAGTGAGACCCAGTACTTC; CDR3: CASTKQGSETQYF
length: 13; size: once; J: TRBJ1-3; V: TRBV6-5; D: .; DNA: TGTGCCAGCAGTCCCTCAACTGGAAACACCATATATTTT; CDR3: CASSPSTGNTIYF
length: 14; size: .; J: TRBJ1-1; V: TRBV6-6; D: .; DNA: TGTGCCAGCAGTTACGCGGTAGGGAACACTGAAGCTTTCTTT; CDR3: CASSYAVGNTEAFF
length: 11; size: few; J: TRBJ2-7; V: TRBV29-1; D: .; DNA: TGCAGCGTTGGGGAGGGGGCAAAGCAGTACTTC; CDR3: CSVGEGAKQYF
length: 12; size: few; J: TRBJ1-6; V: TRBV5-8; D: .; DNA: TGTGCCAGCAGATCATATAATTCACCCCTCCACTTT; CDR3: CASRSYNSPLHF
length: 16; size: few; J: TRBJ2-5; V: TRBV7-2; D: .; DNA: TGTGCCAGCAGCTTCCACATTAGGGAGCCTCAAGAGACCCAGTACTTC; CDR3: CASSFHIREPQETQYF
length: 15; size: .; J: TRBJ1-2; V: TRBV30; D: TRBD1; DNA: TGTGCCTGGGGGCGACCGGGACAGGGAGCCTATGGCTACACCTTC; CDR3: CAWGRPGQGAYGYTF
length: 14; size: .; J: TRBJ2-2; V: TRBV29-1; D: TRBD1; DNA: TGCAGCGTTCTTGGACAGGGGAACACCGGGGAGCTGTTTTTT; CDR3: CSVLGQGNTGELFF
length: 14; size: few; J: TRBJ2-7; V: TRBV2; D: TRBD1; DNA: TGTGCCAGCAAGGACAGGGAGTACGTCGACGAGCAGTACTTC; CDR3: CASKDREYVDEQYF
length: 16; size: .; J: TRBJ2-1; V: TRBV18; D: TRBD2; DNA: TGTGCCAGCTCACCAGCGGCTAGCGGGGGGGCCAGTGAGCAGTTCTTC; CDR3: CASSPAASGGASEQFF
length: 13; size: .; J: TRBJ1-2; V: TRBV7-2; D: TRBD1; DNA: TGTGCCAGCAGCCCGGGACAGCTCTATGGCTACACCTTC; CDR3: CASSPGQLYGYTF
length: 12; size: .; J: TRBJ2-7; V: TRBV18; D: .; DNA: TGTGCCAGCAAAGGGGGGGCCTACGAGCAGTACTTC; CDR3: CASKGGAYEQYF
length: 17; size: few; J: TRBJ2-1; V: TRBV14; D: TRBD2; DNA: TGTGCCAGCAGCCAAGAACCAGCGGGGGCGCATCGGAATGAGCAGTTCTTC; CDR3: CASSQEPAGAHRNEQFF
length: 17; size: many; J: TRBJ2-5; V: TRBV4-3; D: TRBD2; DNA: TGCGCCAGCAGCCAAGGAGCCATCGGGGGGGCCCAAGAGACCCAGTACTTC; CDR3: CASSQGAIGGAQETQYF
length: 14; size: .; J: TRBJ2-3; V: TRBV7-2; D: .; DNA: TGTGCCAGCAGCTTAGGAAGGGGCACAGATACGCAGTATTTT; CDR3: CASSLGRGTDTQYF
length: 17; size: .; J: TRBJ2-1; V: TRBV7-2; D: .; DNA: TGTGCCAGCAGCGAGAGCCGGGCCAGGGATGACTACAATGAGCAGTTCTTC; CDR3: CASSESRARDDYNEQFF
length: 16; size: few; J: TRBJ2-1; V: TRBV2; D: TRBD2; DNA: TGTGCCAGCAGTGTGGAGGCTAGCGGGGGTTACAATGAGCAGTTCTTC; CDR3: CASSVEASGGYNEQFF
length: 14; size: few; J: TRBJ2-7; V: TRBV13; D: TRBD1; DNA: TGTGCCAGCAGTCTGTGGGGACAGACCTACGAGCAGTACTTC; CDR3: CASSLWGQTYEQYF
length: 12; size: few; J: TRBJ2-3; V: TRBV25-1; D: .; DNA: TGTGCCAGCAGGGGAAACTCAGATACGCAGTATTTT; CDR3: CASRGNSDTQYF
length: 14; size: .; J: TRBJ2-7; V: TRBV6-1; D: TRBD1; DNA: TGTGCCAGCACCGAGCCGGGACAGGGTCCCGAGGCGTACTTC; CDR3: CASTEPGQGPEAYF
length: 13; size: .; J: TRBJ1-6; V: TRBV30; D: .; DNA: TGTGCTACCGGGCTCCGGCGGGATTCACCCCTCCACTTT; CDR3: CATGLRRDSPLHF
length: 14; size: .; J: TRBJ2-1; V: TRBV7-2; D: .; DNA: TGTGCCGGCCAAGTGCTGAGCTCCTACAATGAGCAGTTCTTC; CDR3: CAGQVLSSYNEQFF
length: 14; size: few; J: TRBJ1-5; V: TRBV6-5; D: .; DNA: TGTGCCAGCAGTATGGAACCTCGGGGGCAGCCCCAGCATTTT; CDR3: CASSMEPRGQPQHF
length: 16; size: .; J: TRBJ1-5; V: TRBV30; D: .; DNA: TGTGCCTGGAGTGTCGGGACGGCGTCGGCGAATCAGCCCCAGCATTTT; CDR3: CAWSVGTASANQPQHF
length: 15; size: .; J: TRBJ1-1; V: TRBV19; D: .; DNA: TGTGCCAGTACCTCGATCAGCGCAATGAACACTGAAGCTTTCTTT; CDR3: CASTSISAMNTEAFF
length: 13; size: few; J: TRBJ2-1; V: TRBV2; D: .; DNA: TGTGCCAGCAGGAGGGCCACCTACAATGAGCAGTTCTTC; CDR3: CASRRATYNEQFF
length: 12; size: .; J: TRBJ2-3; V: TRBV7-9; D: .; DNA: TGTGCCAGCAGCCCTAGCACAGATACGCAGTATTTT; CDR3: CASSPSTDTQYF
length: 14; size: few; J: TRBJ2-3; V: TRBV30; D: .; DNA: TGTGCCTGGAGTATACGGGGGAGCACAGATACGCAGTATTTT; CDR3: CAWSIRGSTDTQYF
length: 16; size: .; J: TRBJ1-2; V: TRBV10-3; D: .; DNA: TGTGCCAGCACCCAGACAGGAGCCACAAGGTGGAATGGCTACACCTTC; CDR3: CASTQTGATRWNGYTF
length: 15; size: few; J: TRBJ2-5; V: TRBV7-2; D: .; DNA: TGTGCCAGCAGCTTAAACCAGGGGACGGGAGAGACCCAGTACTTC; CDR3: CASSLNQGTGETQYF
length: 13; size: few; J: TRBJ2-1; V: TRBV5-1; D: .; DNA: TGCGCCAGCAGGTTGCAACTTGACAATGAGCAGTTCTTC; CDR3: CASRLQLDNEQFF
length: 15; size: .; J: TRBJ1-1; V: TRBV18; D: .; DNA: TGTGCCAGCTCACCACCGGGCATCAGGGTGACTGAAGCTTTCTTT; CDR3: CASSPPGIRVTEAFF
length: 14; size: .; J: TRBJ1-1; V: TRBV4-3; D: .; DNA: TGCGCCAGCAGCCAAGATAGCCCGGTCACTGAAGCTTTCTTT; CDR3: CASSQDSPVTEAFF
length: 16; size: .; J: TRBJ2-7; V: TRBV11-2; D: .; DNA: TGTGCCAGCGGCCCGATAGCCCGCGGTGCTTCCTACGAGCAGTACTTC; CDR3: CASGPIARGASYEQYF
length: 15; size: .; J: TRBJ2-1; V: TRBV11-2; D: .; DNA: TGTGCCAGCAGCTTAGACTCCGCATGGGGTGGCGAGCAGTTCTTC; CDR3: CASSLDSAWGGEQFF
length: 13; size: few; J: TRBJ2-2; V: TRBV6-1; D: .; DNA: TGTGCCAGCAGGGAAACGAGGACCGGGGAGCTGTTTTTT; CDR3: CASRETRTGELFF
length: 14; size: .; J: TRBJ2-2; V: TRBV4-3; D: .; DNA: TGCGCCAGCAGCCAAGATCCAGCTAGTGGGGAGCTGTTTTTT; CDR3: CASSQDPASGELFF